The 9 T cell receptor beta chains presented below share a single source sample, sequenced in a study of human T cells and chemical hapten exposure (dated by TCRdb to the early 2020s). Library preparation was by RACE. The run used a NextSeq 500. The raw public reads went through TCRdb reprocessing: fastp at Q25, MiXCR clone calling, in-frame beta chains kept. Entries are consolidated by CDR3 protein sequence, retaining the most common genes and DNA. In all, the sample holds some 110,000 distinct CDR3 sequences, and about 11% of those were seen once. The ten biggest clones cover 2% to 2.5% of the sample. Per the publication, the time point label means: patch test 3, about 24 weeks after DPC sensitization. Sample treatment or condition, as interpreted from the label and publication: therapeutic diphenylcyclopropenone sensitization with weekly scalp DPC. The source material was whole blood, sampled in connection with sensitization to the hapten diphenylcyclopropenone (DPC). These receptors were collected from a woman aged 50 to 60 with alopecia areata. Some clones in this sample may be carry-over from other donors' samples.

This clonotype was recorded a few times. V is TRBV28 and J is TRBJ2-7, with D perhaps TRBD2 (6 bases). The V end lost 1 base, the J end lost 6 bases, and 10 bases lay between the germline ends. CDR3 size: 13 residues. The V gene's germline CDR1 is MDHEN and CDR2 SYDVKM. The CDR3: CASSLYNGGEQYF. The CDR3 nucleotides read TGTGCCAGCAGTTTATACAACGGGGGCGAGCAGTACTTC.

This clonotype was seen a few times. This rearrangement joins TRBV28 to TRBJ1-4; no firm D call. This CDR3 comprises 16 residues. Between the trimmed V and J ends, which lost 3 bases and 7 bases, there was a span of 18 bases. Per germline, CDR1 MDHEN and CDR2 SYDVKM. The CDR3 DNA reads TGTGCCAGCAGTTTCCCCCGCGACGTAGGCGGTGAAAAACTGTTTTTT. The encoded protein is CASSFPRDVGGEKLFF.

V usage is TRBV7-2 and J usage is TRBJ2-3, with TRBD1 as a possible D gene (5 bases). V lost 3 bases, J lost 1 base, and 8 bases lay in between. CDR3 length: 14 residues. Germline lookup yields CDR1 SGHTA and CDR2 FQGNSA. CDR3 DNA: TGTGCCAGCAGCTTCCTAGGGGGCACAGATACGCAGTATTTT. Translated, it gives CASSFLGGTDTQYF.

The chain carries TRBV7-2 and TRBJ1-4; no clear D. Germline V gene data show CDR1 as SGHTA and CDR2 as FQGNSA. The CDR3 covers 15 residues. Trimming stripped 5 bases from V and 5 bases from J, with 15 bases between. The CDR3 spells CASSPRPGGNEKLFF. The CDR3 DNA reads as TGTGCCAGCAGCCCCCGCCCGGGTGGCAATGAAAAACTGTTTTTT.

This clonotype was counted between two and nine times. The chain uses TRBV24-1 and TRBJ2-3; 9 bases map to TRBD2. CDR1 is KGHDR and CDR2 is SFDVKD in the germline V gene. This CDR3 region has 18 residues. V trimming: 4 bases; J trimming: 3 bases; junction bases outside the gene matches: 13. The CDR3 DNA sequence: TGTGCCACCAGTGACCTTAGCGGGAGATTTGGCAAGACAGATACGCAGTATTTT. Translation: CATSDLSGRFGKTDTQYF.

This clonotype came up a few times. The chain has TRBV9 and TRBJ2-3; either TRBD1 or TRBD2 may supply D (7 bases each). V gave up 4 bases and J gave up 2 bases, with 23 bases separating them. Per the germline V gene, CDR1 is SGDLS and CDR2 is YYNGEE. This CDR3 spans 18 amino acids. In DNA form, the CDR3 reads TGTGCCAGCAGCTCCCCCAGGGGGAGCGGGGCAACCACAGATACGCAGTATTTT. Translation: CASSSPRGSGATTDTQYF. The variable domain in full, completed from reference TRBV9 and TRBJ2-3, reads DSGVTQTPKHLITATGQRVTLRCSPRSGDLSVYWYQQSLDQGLQFLIQYYNGEERAKGNILERFSAQQFPDLHSELNLSSLELGDSALYFCASSSPRGSGATTDTQYFGPGTRLTVL.

This clonotype occurred many times. This chain connects TRBV20-1 to TRBJ1-5; 8 bases are shared with TRBD1. Germline V gene data show CDR1 as DFQATT and CDR2 as SNEGSKA (reference sequence). Losses at the gene ends were 4 bases for V and 0 bases for J; bases not matched to a gene: 14. The CDR3 runs to 18 residues. The CDR3 nucleotides are TGCAGTGCTACTGAGGCGAGGGACAGGCGATATAGCAATCAGCCCCAGCATTTT. This codes for CSATEARDRRYSNQPQHF.

The rearrangement uses TRBV29-1 and TRBJ2-5; D not certain. V was shortened by 0 bases and J by 5 bases, with 16 bases between the two germline ends. The CDR3 extends over 15 amino acids. Germline V gene lookup returns CDR1 SQVTM and CDR2 ANQGSEA. The CDR3 reads CSVEEQGPPTETQYF. DNA of the CDR3: TGCAGCGTTGAAGAGCAAGGACCCCCGACGGAGACCCAGTACTTC.

This clonotype was counted a few times. The V call is TRBV12-3 or TRBV12-4, the J call TRBJ1-2; D remains unclear. V was clipped by 1 base and J by 8 bases, with 11 bases between them. CDR3 length equals 13 residues. CDR3 sequence reads: CASSLERGAGYTF. In DNA, the CDR3 is TGTGCCAGCAGTTTAGAGCGGGGTGCCGGCTACACCTTC.